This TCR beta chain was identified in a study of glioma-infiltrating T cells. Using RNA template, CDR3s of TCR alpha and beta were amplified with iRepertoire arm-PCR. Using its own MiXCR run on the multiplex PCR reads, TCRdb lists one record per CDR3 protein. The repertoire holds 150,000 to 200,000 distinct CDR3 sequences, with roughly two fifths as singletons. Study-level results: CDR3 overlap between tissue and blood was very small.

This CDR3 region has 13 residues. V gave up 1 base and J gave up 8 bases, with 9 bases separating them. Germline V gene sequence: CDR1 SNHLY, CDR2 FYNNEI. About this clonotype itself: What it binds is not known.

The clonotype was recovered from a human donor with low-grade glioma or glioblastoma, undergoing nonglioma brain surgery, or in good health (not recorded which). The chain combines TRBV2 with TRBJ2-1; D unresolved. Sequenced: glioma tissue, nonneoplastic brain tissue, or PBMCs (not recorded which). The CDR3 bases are TGTGCCAGCAGTGAAGGTAGGAACGATGAGCAGTTCTTC. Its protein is CASSEGRNDEQFF.